Each of the 14 T cell receptor beta chains below was sequenced from the same sample in a study of cytomegalovirus exposure and HLA in healthy donors (dated by TCRdb to 2017 to 2019). The library was made by the immunoSEQ multiplex PCR assay. For the multiplex PCR, a mixture combining 60 forward primers for TCR Vbeta segments and 13 reverse primers for TCR Jbeta segments was used. The immuneACCESS repertoire file appears here via TCRdb, limited to in-frame rearrangements. These files lack a portion of the clones; in checked studies, under half of the deficit traces to unresolved V genes, and the cause of the others is not known. For this sample there are more than 150,000 clones; approximately 78% appear just once. The leading ten clones occupy roughly 0.8% of the sample. What was sequenced was PBMCs. The receptor source for this set is a woman under 30 in good health and CMV-seronegative.

The V gene is TRBV2, the J gene TRBJ1-6, with D maybe TRBD1 (6 bases). The V gene's germline CDR1 is SNHLY and CDR2 FYNNEI. CDR3 length: 15 residues. V was pared by 7 bases and J by 8 bases, with 18 bases between. Here the CDR3 DNA reads TGTGCCAGCAAGAAGTCAACAGGGTTGGATTCACCCCTCCACTTT. Translating it yields CASKKSTGLDSPLHF.

The chain couples TRBV6-1 to TRBJ2-7, with 7 bases fitting TRBD1. Germline V CDR1 and CDR2: MNHNS, SASEGT. The ends lost 2 bases at V and 5 bases at J; junction bases unmatched: 9. CDR3 size: 15 residues. Here the CDR3 reads CASSELNRGVNEQYF. The CDR3 nucleotides read TGTGCCAGCAGTGAATTGAACAGGGGCGTCAACGAGCAGTACTTC.

A single count supports this clone. The chain combines TRBV4-1 with TRBJ2-1; TRBD2 agrees at 7 bases. Germline CDR1 MGHRA, CDR2 YSYEKL. CDR3 size: 15 residues. V was clipped by 4 bases and J by 5 bases; unmatched bases: 8. The CDR3 region is CASSPGTSANNEQFF. CDR3 DNA: TGCGCCAGCAGCCCAGGTACTAGCGCAAACAATGAGCAGTTCTTC.

The chain has TRBV2 and TRBJ2-3, with 14 bases fitting TRBD2. The junction had 0 bases not matched to a gene; V was cut back by 6 bases and J by 1 base. The germline gives CDR1 SNHLY, CDR2 FYNNEI. CDR3 size: 15 residues. The CDR3 loop reads CASRGLAGGTDTQYF. CDR3 nucleotide sequence: TGTGCCAGCAGGGGACTAGCGGGGGGCACAGATACGCAGTATTTT.

The genes are TRBV9 and TRBJ2-7; 11 bases are shared with TRBD2. Germline CDR1 is SGDLS and CDR2 is YYNGEE. The V gene end was trimmed by 4 bases and the J gene end by 1 base; junction bases not matched to a gene: 7. The CDR3 loop spans 16 amino acids. Written as DNA, the CDR3 is TGTGCCAGCAGCCCGGGGACTAGCGGAGTTTCCTACGAGCAGTACTTC. Amino acid sequence: CASSPGTSGVSYEQYF.

This sequence joins TRBV27 and TRBJ2-6; a weak D match, TRBD2 (6 bases). Trimming took 4 bases from V and 0 from J, leaving 13 bases between them. Looked up from germline, CDR1 is MNHEY and CDR2 is SMNVEV (reference sequence). This CDR3 has 17 amino acids. CDR3 sequence (DNA): TGTGCCAGCAGTTACGTAGCGGTTAGCTCTGGGGCCAACGTCCTGACTTTC. Translation: CASSYVAVSSGANVLTF.

The gene calls are TRBV18 and TRBJ2-3, with D hard to call. The length of the CDR3 is 12 residues. In germline, CDR1 is KGHSH, CDR2 LQKENI. V was cut by 6 bases and J by 9 bases, with 13 bases left in between. The CDR3 region is CASSIRMETQYF. For the CDR3, the DNA is TGTGCCAGCTCTATTAGGATGGAGACGCAGTATTTT.

V usage is TRBV7-3 and J usage is TRBJ2-2, with D perhaps TRBD1 (6 bases). Trimming removed 6 bases at V and 0 bases at J, with 14 bases between. CDR1 is SGHTA and CDR2 is FQGTGA in the germline V gene. The CDR3 contains 16 residues. The CDR3: CASSLPGHSNTGELFF. CDR3 coding DNA: TGTGCCAGCAGTTTGCCGGGACACTCGAACACCGGGGAGCTGTTTTTT.

The chain is built from TRBV5-5 and TRBJ2-2, with 10 bases fitting TRBD1. Germline CDR1 SGHKS, CDR2 YYEKEE (reference sequence). The V and J ends lost 4 bases and 5 bases, in that order; junction bases with no gene match: 11. The CDR3 has 17 residues. In nucleotides, the CDR3 is TGTGCCAGCAGCCAAACGATAGACAGGGGGCGAACCGGGGAGCTGTTTTTT. Protein sequence: CASSQTIDRGRTGELFF.

The chain combines TRBV6-5 with TRBJ2-7; 9 bases align to TRBD1. Per the germline V gene, CDR1 is MNHEY and CDR2 is SVGAGI. The junction had 4 bases not matched to a gene; V was cut back by 0 bases and J by 4 bases. CDR3 length: 15 residues. CDR3 in amino acids: CASSYSSGQGYEQYF. The DNA for the CDR3 is TGTGCCAGCAGTTACTCGTCGGGACAGGGATACGAGCAGTACTTC.

A note on this clone: The CDR3 does not close with the conserved phenylalanine or tryptophan, likely indicating a read error. This chain uses TRBV29-1 with TRBJ1-1; D is unresolved. This CDR3 contains 14 residues. Germline V CDR1 and CDR2: SQVTM, ANQGSEA. With 4 bases removed from V and 0 bases from J, the gap between germline ends came to 12 bases. The CDR3 region is CSVALGVLNTEAFL. In DNA, the CDR3 is TGCAGCGTTGCGTTGGGAGTATTGAACACTGAAGCTTTCCTT.

The CDR3 reads CASRGQPYEQYF. CDR3 nucleotide sequence: TGTGCCAGCCGTGGACAGCCCTACGAGCAGTACTTC. The chain is built from TRBV2 and TRBJ2-7; weak D call: TRBD1 (6 bases). The germline CDR1 and CDR2 sequences are SNHLY and FYNNEI. CDR3 length: 12 amino acids. With 8 bases removed from V and 2 bases from J, the gap between germline ends came to 10 bases.

The V and J genes are TRBV6-5 and TRBJ1-1; TRBD1 might be the D (5 bases). Germline assignment: CDR1 MNHEY and CDR2 SVGAGI. Trimming cost V 2 bases and J 2 bases, with 12 bases left between them. This CDR3 contains 15 residues. In nucleotides, the CDR3 is TGTGCCAGCAGTTACGCCGTGACAGCCAACACTGAAGCTTTCTTT. Protein: CASSYAVTANTEAFF.

This chain joins TRBV5-1 and TRBJ2-3, with 12 bases aligning to TRBD2. The trim removed 6 bases at V and 4 bases at J, leaving 9 bases unmatched. Germline CDR1 is SGHRS and CDR2 is YFSETQ. CDR3 length: 16 amino acids. The CDR3 sequence: CASTPGLAGWADTQYF. Here the CDR3 DNA reads TGCGCCAGCACACCGGGACTAGCGGGCTGGGCAGATACGCAGTATTTT.